Shown below are 28 T cell receptor beta chains from a single sample sequenced in a study of beta chain features in type 1 diabetes. The study reverse transcribed the entire isolated RNA, so it sequenced expressed TCRB transcripts. Method: immunoSEQ multiplex PCR; TCRdb's copy keeps in-frame clones and lacks some. This repertoire shows 80,000 to 90,000 clones, around a third found once; its top ten account for roughly 0.44%. Input material: stem cell memory CD4+ T cells from blood. Receptors originate from a woman under 30 in good health.

This clone was detected only a few times. This chain uses TRBV5-6 with TRBJ2-3; 15 nucleotides align to TRBD2. This CDR3 contains 17 residues. V lost 4 bases and J lost 3; bases outside the gene matches: 6. CDR1 SGHDT and CDR2 YYEEEE come from the germline V gene. In nucleotides, the CDR3 is TGTGCCAGCAGCCGGACTAGCGGGAGGGCGTCGACAGATACGCAGTATTTT. Translating it yields CASSRTSGRASTDTQYF.

There are a few counts of this clone. V and J are TRBV10-2 and TRBJ2-7; D might be TRBD1 (6 bases). The CDR3 is 12 amino acids. V dropped 5 bases and J dropped 6 bases, with 11 bases sitting between them. From germline, CDR1 is WSHSY and CDR2 SAAADI. The CDR3 DNA follows: TGCGCCAGCAGTCCCCGGGACATCGAGCAGTACTTC. Encoded protein: CASSPRDIEQYF.

In its sample, this clone was seen a few times. The chain recombines TRBV6-5 with TRBJ2-4, with 7 bases fitting TRBD2. Per germline, CDR1 MNHEY and CDR2 SVGAGI. The CDR3 has 14 residues. The junction had 6 bases not matched to a gene; V was cut back by 4 bases and J by 6 bases. The CDR3 sequence: CASSSSGGGNIQYF. The CDR3 DNA is TGTGCCAGCAGTTCCTCCGGCGGGGGAAACATTCAGTACTTC.

V is TRBV2 and J is TRBJ1-5; TRBD1 aligns across 7 bases. V dropped 7 bases and J dropped 4; count of bases not matched to a gene: 7. In germline, CDR1 is SNHLY, CDR2 FYNNEI. The CDR3 totals 14 residues. DNA for the CDR3: TGTGCCAGCAATATTCAGGGACAGAATCAGCCCCAGCATTTT. Encoded protein: CASNIQGQNQPQHF. The full variable domain, completed using reference TRBV2 and TRBJ1-5, is EPEVTQTPSHQVTQMGQEVILRCVPISNHLYFYWYRQILGQKVEFLVSFYNNEISEKSEIFDDQFSVERPDGSNFTLKIRSTKLEDSAMYFCASNIQGQNQPQHFGDGTRLSIL.

As DNA, the CDR3 is TGCGCCAGCAGCTTTAACAGCGGGAGTTACAATGAGCAGTTCTTC. Translation gives CASSFNSGSYNEQFF. V usage is TRBV5-1 and J usage is TRBJ2-1, with 8 positions matching TRBD2. Germline V gene sequence: CDR1 SGHRS, CDR2 YFSETQ. The V segment lost 2 bases and the J segment 4 bases; nucleotides outside the gene matches: 5. CDR3 length equals 15 residues.

A few counts support this clone. CDR3 sequence (DNA): TGTGCCAGCAGCTCACCCGGGACTAGCGGAACCCAGTACTTC. Encoded protein: CASSSPGTSGTQYF. The chain recombines TRBV11-1 with TRBJ2-5; 11 nucleotides align to TRBD2. CDR1 SGHAT and CDR2 FQDESV come from the germline V gene (reference sequence). The CDR3 is 14 residues long. V shed 4 bases, J shed 8 bases, and the junction held 6 bases outside the gene matches.

This clone was observed a few times. V gene TRBV7-9 combines with J gene TRBJ1-1, with 12 bases lining up with TRBD1. Germline loops: CDR1 SEHNR, CDR2 FQNEAQ (reference sequence). V shed 2 bases, J shed 7 bases, and the junction held 11 bases outside the gene matches. The CDR3 spans 17 residues. The DNA of the CDR3 is TGTGCCAGCAGCTTACGGTCAACGGGACAGGGGGCTAATGAAGCTTTCTTT. Translated: CASSLRSTGQGANEAFF.

This rearrangement joins TRBV27 to TRBJ2-3; TRBD1 matches at 9 bases. The J segment lost 3 bases and the V segment lost 6 bases, leaving 10 bases of the junction unmatched. This CDR3 spans 16 amino acids. In germline, CDR1 is MNHEY, CDR2 SMNVEV (reference sequence). The CDR3 region has the DNA TGTGCCAGCAGAGAGAGGACAGGGGTGTTGACAGATACGCAGTATTTT. Translation gives CASRERTGVLTDTQYF.

The chain recombines TRBV5-1 with TRBJ1-3; D gene unclear. Looked up from germline, CDR1 is SGHRS and CDR2 is YFSETQ. Trimming removed 8 bases at V and 0 bases at J, with 9 bases between. The CDR3 covers 13 residues. In nucleotides, the CDR3 is TGCGCCAGTGACTCTCACTCTGGAAACACCATATATTTT. Its translation: CASDSHSGNTIYF.

In nucleotides, the CDR3 is TGTGCCAGCAGTTACTCGGCGGGTTATGGCTACACCTTC. Residues: CASSYSAGYGYTF. The chain employs TRBV6-5 and TRBJ1-2; D gene ambiguous. Trimming stripped 0 bases from V and 5 bases from J, with 7 bases between. The germline V gene encodes CDR1 MNHEY and CDR2 SVGAGI. This CDR3 is 13 amino acids long.

The chain combines TRBV11-2 with TRBJ1-1; D unclear. The germline V gene encodes CDR1 SGHAT and CDR2 FQNNGV. The CDR3 runs 11 residues. V lost 6 bases and J lost 8, with 10 bases in between. Here the CDR3 DNA reads TGTGCCAGCAGTGATCGGTCGGAAGCTTTCTTT. Amino acid sequence: CASSDRSEAFF.

V is TRBV27 and J is TRBJ1-2, with 8 positions matching TRBD1. CDR1 MNHEY and CDR2 SMNVEV come from the germline V gene (reference sequence). The V gene end was trimmed by 6 bases and the J gene end by 4 bases; junction bases not matched to a gene: 7. The CDR3 length is 14 residues. CDR3 in amino acids: CASRKDRGAYGYTF. CDR3 coding DNA: TGTGCCAGCAGGAAAGACAGGGGCGCCTATGGCTACACCTTC.

The CDR3 DNA follows: TGCAGCGTTGCCCGAGGCGGGGTCGCGGGAGGGGCAGATACGCAGTATTTT. It is translated as CSVARGGVAGGADTQYF. J is TRBJ2-3 and V is TRBV29-1; 9 positions match TRBD2. The CDR3 covers 17 residues. The germline CDR1 and CDR2 sequences are SQVTM and ANQGSEA. Losses at the gene ends were 4 bases for V and 4 bases for J; bases not matched to a gene: 15.

The chain joins TRBV7-9 to TRBJ1-2, with TRBD1 as a possible D gene (6 bases). The V end was cut by 4 bases, the J end by 2 bases, with 11 bases between. CDR3 length: 14 amino acids. The germline CDR1 and CDR2 sequences are SEHNR and FQNEAQ (reference sequence). The CDR3 DNA reads as TGTGCCAGCAGCTCATCAGGGGTGAACTATGGCTACACCTTC. The encoded protein is CASSSSGVNYGYTF.

J is TRBJ2-7 and V is TRBV7-9; D possibly corresponds to TRBD2 (6 bases). V was shortened by 2 bases and J by 3 bases, with 14 bases between the two germline ends. In germline, CDR1 is SEHNR, CDR2 FQNEAQ (reference sequence). The CDR3 has 15 residues. CDR3 coding DNA: TGTGCCAGCAGCTTATTAGGAGGGTCCGACTACGAGCAGTACTTC. Protein: CASSLLGGSDYEQYF.

J is TRBJ1-2 and V is TRBV7-2; D remains ambiguous. Trimming pared 3 bases from V and 6 bases from J, leaving 14 bases between. The CDR3 covers 14 residues. CDR1 and CDR2 (germline): SGHTA, FQGNSA. Here the CDR3 DNA reads TGTGCCAGCAGCTTTAGGTCGGGGTATAATGGCTACACCTTC. Amino acids: CASSFRSGYNGYTF.

The CDR3 coding sequence is TGTGCCACCAGCAGAGATACCGGTCGGGGGACCCAGTACTTC. It codes for CATSRDTGRGTQYF. This chain connects TRBV15 to TRBJ2-5, with D tentatively TRBD2 (5 bases). V was trimmed by 0 bases and J by 7 bases, leaving 12 bases between them. The CDR3 covers 14 residues. Germline CDR1 reads LNHNV; CDR2 reads YYDKDF (reference sequence).

This clone was detected only a few times. The rearrangement joins TRBV4-3 to TRBJ1-1; no firm D call. Germline V gene data show CDR1 as LGHNA and CDR2 as YSLEER. The CDR3 is 16 amino acids. Deletions cut 1 base from V and 0 bases from J, with 12 bases between. DNA of the CDR3: TGCGCCAGCAGCCAAGGAAGGAACAGCATGAACACTGAAGCTTTCTTT. Residues: CASSQGRNSMNTEAFF.

This chain uses TRBV30 with TRBJ2-3; tentatively, D is TRBD1 (6 bases). Trimming took off 4 bases at V and 1 base at J, with 15 bases between the two ends. The CDR3 loop spans 15 amino acids. Germline values: CDR1 GTSNPN, CDR2 SVGIG (reference sequence). The CDR3 nucleotides are TGTGCCTGGACGACCAATGGACAGCGCACAGATACGCAGTATTTT. This gives the protein CAWTTNGQRTDTQYF.

The rearrangement uses TRBV9 and TRBJ1-3; D gene ambiguous. Germline assignment: CDR1 SGDLS and CDR2 YYNGEE. The CDR3 has 15 residues. Trimming stripped 5 bases from V and 0 bases from J, with 12 bases between. Here the CDR3 reads CASSYSEISGNTIYF. CDR3 in DNA: TGTGCCAGCAGTTATAGCGAGATCTCTGGAAACACCATATATTTT.

This clone was counted many times. The chain recombines TRBV29-1 with TRBJ2-1, with 8 bases that match TRBD2. Trimming removed 0 bases from V and 2 bases from J; junction bases left unmatched: 6. CDR1 and CDR2 (germline): SQVTM, ANQGSEA. This CDR3 comprises 16 residues. CDR3 sequence: CSVEEGLAGAYNEQFF. As DNA, the CDR3 is TGCAGCGTTGAAGAAGGGCTAGCGGGTGCCTACAATGAGCAGTTCTTC.

This clone has a handful of counts. The junction differs from germline at one of its ends, possibly a read error. This chain connects TRBV11-2 to TRBJ2-7; 9 nucleotides match TRBD2. CDR1 SGHAT and CDR2 FQNNGV come from the germline V gene. The CDR3 is made up of 16 amino acids. Written as DNA, the CDR3 is TGTGCCAGCACCTTAGCGGGGACTAGCCTCATCTACGAGCAGTACTTC. Translating it yields CASTLAGTSLIYEQYF.

The chain is built from TRBV7-9 and TRBJ2-7; D may be TRBD2 (6 bases). V lost 5 bases and J lost 1, with 12 bases in between. From germline, CDR1 is SEHNR and CDR2 FQNEAQ (reference sequence). CDR3 length equals 14 residues. CDR3: CASSTAGPSYEQYF. CDR3 coding DNA: TGTGCCAGCAGCACAGCGGGTCCATCCTACGAGCAGTACTTC.

This chain links TRBV28 with TRBJ2-3, with 13 bases that match TRBD2. Per the germline V gene, CDR1 is MDHEN and CDR2 is SYDVKM. The CDR3 runs 13 residues. V trimming: 6 bases; J trimming: 6 bases; junction bases outside the gene matches: 0. The CDR3 DNA reads TGTGCCAGCAGGACTAGCGGGAGGGATACGCAGTATTTT. Amino acid sequence: CASRTSGRDTQYF.

This chain joins TRBV7-3 and TRBJ2-3, with 15 bases that match TRBD2. This CDR3 contains 19 residues. CDR1 is SGHTA and CDR2 is FQGTGA in the germline V gene. The trim removed 4 bases at V and 1 base at J, leaving 9 bases unmatched. CDR3: CASSSGLAGGVRGTDTQYF. CDR3 nucleotides: TGTGCCAGCAGCTCGGGACTAGCGGGGGGAGTAAGGGGCACAGATACGCAGTATTTT.

This clone has a handful of counts. The chain couples TRBV5-5 to TRBJ2-7; a weak D match, TRBD2 (5 bases). Trimming pared 5 bases from V and 3 bases from J, leaving 18 bases between. CDR1 SGHKS and CDR2 YYEKEE come from the germline V gene (reference sequence). This CDR3 spans 15 amino acids. The CDR3 loop is CASRILGSADYEQYF. The CDR3 DNA is TGTGCCAGCAGGATCCTTGGGAGCGCGGACTACGAGCAGTACTTC.

This clone was detected once. An end of the junction differs from the germline gene, which may be a read error. The genes are TRBV9 and TRBJ2-5; 8 bases line up with TRBD1. Germline V CDR1 and CDR2: SGDLS, YYNGEE. The length of the CDR3 is 18 residues. The CDR3 protein is CVSSVDPVGQVRAETQYF. The CDR3 bases are TGTGTCAGCAGCGTTGACCCGGTGGGACAGGTTCGGGCAGAGACCCAGTACTTC.

This chain uses TRBV19 with TRBJ1-2; D is undetermined. In germline, CDR1 is LNHDA, CDR2 SQIVND (reference sequence). The CDR3 extends over 14 amino acids. V was shortened by 5 bases and J by 2 bases, with 12 bases between the two germline ends. CDR3 amino acids: CASSDRDSNYGYTF. CDR3 bases: TGTGCCAGTAGTGATCGGGATTCGAACTATGGCTACACCTTC.